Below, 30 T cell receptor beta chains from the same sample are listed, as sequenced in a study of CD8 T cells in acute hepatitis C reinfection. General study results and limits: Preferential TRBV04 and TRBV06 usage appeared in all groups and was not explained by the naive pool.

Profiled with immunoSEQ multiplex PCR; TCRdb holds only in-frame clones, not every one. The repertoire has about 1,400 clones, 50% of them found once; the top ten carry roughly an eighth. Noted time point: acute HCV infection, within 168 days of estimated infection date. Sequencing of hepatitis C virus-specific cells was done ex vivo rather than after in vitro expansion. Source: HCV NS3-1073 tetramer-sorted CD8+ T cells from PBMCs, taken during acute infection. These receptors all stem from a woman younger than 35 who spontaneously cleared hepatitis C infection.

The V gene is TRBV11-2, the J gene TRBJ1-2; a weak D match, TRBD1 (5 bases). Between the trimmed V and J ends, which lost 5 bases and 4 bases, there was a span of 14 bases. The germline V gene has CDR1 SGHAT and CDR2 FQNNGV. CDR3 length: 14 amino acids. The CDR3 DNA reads TGTGCCAGCAGCCTACAGGAGCCGGTCTATGGCTACACCTTC. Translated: CASSLQEPVYGYTF.

CDR3 protein: CASSFQGRDEQYF. CDR3 nucleotide sequence: TGTGCCAGCAGTTTTCAGGGGCGCGACGAGCAGTACTTC. The chain is built from TRBV27 and TRBJ2-7; TRBD1 might be the D (6 bases). V was pared by 3 bases and J by 5 bases, with 11 bases between. This CDR3 has 13 residues. The V gene's germline CDR1 is MNHEY and CDR2 SMNVEV (reference sequence).

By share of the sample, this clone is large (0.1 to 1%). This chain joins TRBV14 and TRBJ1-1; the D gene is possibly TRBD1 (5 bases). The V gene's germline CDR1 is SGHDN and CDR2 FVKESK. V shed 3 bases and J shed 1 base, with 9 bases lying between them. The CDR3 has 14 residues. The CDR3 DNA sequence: TGTGCCAGCAGCCACGCAGGGACGAACACTGAAGCTTTCTTT. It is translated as CASSHAGTNTEAFF. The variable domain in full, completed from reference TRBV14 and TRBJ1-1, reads EAGVTQFPSHSVIEKGQTVTLRCDPISGHDNLYWYRRVMGKEIKFLLHFVKESKQDESGMPNNRFLAERTGGTYSTLKVQPAELEDSGVYFCASSHAGTNTEAFFGQGTRLTVV.

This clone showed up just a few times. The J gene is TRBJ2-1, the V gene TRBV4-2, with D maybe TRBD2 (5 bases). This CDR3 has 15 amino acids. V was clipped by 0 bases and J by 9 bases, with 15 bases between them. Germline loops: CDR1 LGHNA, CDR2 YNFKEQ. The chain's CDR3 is CASSQELGPWGEQFF. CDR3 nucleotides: TGTGCCAGCAGCCAAGAACTAGGCCCCTGGGGTGAGCAGTTCTTC.

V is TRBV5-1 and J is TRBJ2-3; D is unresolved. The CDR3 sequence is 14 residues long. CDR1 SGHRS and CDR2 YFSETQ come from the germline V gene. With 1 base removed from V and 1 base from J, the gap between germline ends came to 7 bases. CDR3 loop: CASSLLGGTDTQYF. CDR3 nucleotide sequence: TGCGCCAGCAGCTTGCTCGGAGGCACAGATACGCAGTATTTT.

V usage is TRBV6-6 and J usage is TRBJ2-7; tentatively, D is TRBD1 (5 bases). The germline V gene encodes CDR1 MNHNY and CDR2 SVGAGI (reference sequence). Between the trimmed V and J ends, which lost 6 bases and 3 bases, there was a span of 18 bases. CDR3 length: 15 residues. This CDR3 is CASSPLPRQNYEQYF. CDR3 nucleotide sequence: TGTGCCAGCAGCCCCCTTCCCCGACAGAACTACGAGCAGTACTTC.

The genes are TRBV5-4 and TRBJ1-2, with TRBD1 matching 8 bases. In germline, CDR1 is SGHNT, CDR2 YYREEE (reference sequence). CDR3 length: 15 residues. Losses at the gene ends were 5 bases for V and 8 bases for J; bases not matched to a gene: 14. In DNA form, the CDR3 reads TGTGCCAGCAGTACTATTCCGGGACAGGTAGTAGGCTACACCTTC. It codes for CASSTIPGQVVGYTF.

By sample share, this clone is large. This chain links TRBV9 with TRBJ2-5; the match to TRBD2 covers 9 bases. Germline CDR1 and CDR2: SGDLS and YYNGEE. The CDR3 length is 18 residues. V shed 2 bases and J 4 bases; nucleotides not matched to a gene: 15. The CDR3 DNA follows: TGTGCCAGCAGCGTGGGGGGTAGCGGGAGCCCCGACTTAGAGACCCAGTACTTC. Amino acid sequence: CASSVGGSGSPDLETQYF.

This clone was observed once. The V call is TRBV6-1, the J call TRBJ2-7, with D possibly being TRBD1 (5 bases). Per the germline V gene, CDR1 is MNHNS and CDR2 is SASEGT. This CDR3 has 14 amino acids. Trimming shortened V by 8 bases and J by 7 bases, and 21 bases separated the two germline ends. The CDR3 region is CASQVWTQGREQYF. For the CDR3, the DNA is TGTGCCAGCCAGGTATGGACCCAGGGCCGGGAGCAGTACTTC.

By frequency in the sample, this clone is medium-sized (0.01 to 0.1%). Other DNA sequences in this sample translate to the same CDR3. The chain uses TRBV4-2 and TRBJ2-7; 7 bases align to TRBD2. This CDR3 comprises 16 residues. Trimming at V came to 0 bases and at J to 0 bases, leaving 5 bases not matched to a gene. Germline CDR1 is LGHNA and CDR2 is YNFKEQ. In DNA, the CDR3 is TGTGCCAGCAGCCAAGAGGTCGGCGGGAGCTCCTACGAGCAGTACTTC. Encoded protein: CASSQEVGGSSYEQYF.

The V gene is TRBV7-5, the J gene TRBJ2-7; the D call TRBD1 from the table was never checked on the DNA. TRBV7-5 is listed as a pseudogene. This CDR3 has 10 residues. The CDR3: CVRSLAEQYF. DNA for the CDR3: TGTGTCAGAAGCTTGGCCGAGCAGTACTTC.

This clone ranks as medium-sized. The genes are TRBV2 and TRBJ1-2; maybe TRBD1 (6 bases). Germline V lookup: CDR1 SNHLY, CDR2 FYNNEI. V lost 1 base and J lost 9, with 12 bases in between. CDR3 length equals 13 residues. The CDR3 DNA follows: TGTGCCAGCAGTGAAGTGGTGGGGGCCCGCTACACCTTC. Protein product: CASSEVVGARYTF.

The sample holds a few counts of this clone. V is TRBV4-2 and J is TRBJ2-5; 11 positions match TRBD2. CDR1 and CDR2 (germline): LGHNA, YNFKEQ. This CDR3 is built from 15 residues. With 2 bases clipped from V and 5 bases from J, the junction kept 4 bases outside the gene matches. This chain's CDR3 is CASSQTSGSWETQYF. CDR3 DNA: TGTGCCAGCAGCCAAACTAGCGGGAGCTGGGAGACCCAGTACTTC.

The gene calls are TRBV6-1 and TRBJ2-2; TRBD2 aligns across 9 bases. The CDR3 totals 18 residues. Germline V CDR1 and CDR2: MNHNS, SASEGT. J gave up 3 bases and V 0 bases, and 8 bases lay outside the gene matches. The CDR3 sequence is CASSEAISGSPDTGELFF. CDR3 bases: TGTGCCAGCAGTGAAGCCATTAGCGGGAGTCCGGACACCGGGGAGCTGTTTTTT.

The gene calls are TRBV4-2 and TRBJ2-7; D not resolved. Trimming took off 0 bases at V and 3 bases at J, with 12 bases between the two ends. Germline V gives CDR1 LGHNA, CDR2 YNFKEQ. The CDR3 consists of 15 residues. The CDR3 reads CASSQDGQPYYEQYF. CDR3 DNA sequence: TGTGCCAGCAGCCAAGATGGGCAGCCCTACTACGAGCAGTACTTC.

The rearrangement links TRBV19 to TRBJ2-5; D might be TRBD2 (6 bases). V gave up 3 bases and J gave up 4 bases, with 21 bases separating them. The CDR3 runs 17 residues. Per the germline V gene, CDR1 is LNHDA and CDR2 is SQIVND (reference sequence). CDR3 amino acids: CASSIIRPGGGGETQYF. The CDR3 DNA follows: TGTGCCAGTAGTATTATTCGTCCTGGGGGAGGTGGAGAGACCCAGTACTTC.

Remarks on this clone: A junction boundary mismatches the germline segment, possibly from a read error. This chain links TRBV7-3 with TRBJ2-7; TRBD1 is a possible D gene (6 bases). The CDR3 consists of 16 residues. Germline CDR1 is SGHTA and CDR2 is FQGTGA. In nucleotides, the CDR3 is TGCGCCAGCAGCCAAGTCCTGTTGGGACAACCGTACGAGCAGTACTTC. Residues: CASSQVLLGQPYEQYF.

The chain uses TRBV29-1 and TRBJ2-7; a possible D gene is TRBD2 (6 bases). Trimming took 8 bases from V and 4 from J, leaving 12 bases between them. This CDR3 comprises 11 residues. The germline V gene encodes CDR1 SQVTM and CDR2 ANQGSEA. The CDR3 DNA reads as TGCAGCACCGGGACTCAGTACGAGCAGTACTTC. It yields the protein CSTGTQYEQYF.

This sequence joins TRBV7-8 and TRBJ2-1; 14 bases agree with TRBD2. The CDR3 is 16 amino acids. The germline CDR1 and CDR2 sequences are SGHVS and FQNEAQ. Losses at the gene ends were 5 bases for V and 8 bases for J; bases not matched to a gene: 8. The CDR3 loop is CASSTIGTSGSYEQFF. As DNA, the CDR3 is TGTGCCAGCAGCACTATCGGGACTAGCGGGAGCTATGAGCAGTTCTTC.

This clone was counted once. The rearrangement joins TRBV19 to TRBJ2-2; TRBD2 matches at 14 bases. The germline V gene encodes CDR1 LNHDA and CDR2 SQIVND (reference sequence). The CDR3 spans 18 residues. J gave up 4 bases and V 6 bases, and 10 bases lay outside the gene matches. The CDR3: CASRGQGLAGVGTGELFF. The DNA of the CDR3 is TGTGCCAGTAGGGGGCAGGGACTAGCGGGAGTGGGCACCGGGGAGCTGTTTTTT.

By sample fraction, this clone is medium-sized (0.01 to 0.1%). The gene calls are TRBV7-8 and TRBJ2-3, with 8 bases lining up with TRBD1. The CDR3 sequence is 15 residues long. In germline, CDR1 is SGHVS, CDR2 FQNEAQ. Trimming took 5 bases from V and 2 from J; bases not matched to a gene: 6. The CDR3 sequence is CASSRPGQATDTQYF. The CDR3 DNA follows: TGTGCCAGCAGCCGACCGGGACAGGCCACAGATACGCAGTATTTT.

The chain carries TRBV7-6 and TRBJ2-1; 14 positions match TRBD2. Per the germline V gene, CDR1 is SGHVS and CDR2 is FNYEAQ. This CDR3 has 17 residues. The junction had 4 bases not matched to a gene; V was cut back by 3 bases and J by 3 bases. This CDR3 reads CASSLTGTSGSYNEQFF. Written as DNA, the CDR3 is TGTGCCAGCAGCTTGACCGGGACTAGCGGGAGCTACAATGAGCAGTTCTTC.

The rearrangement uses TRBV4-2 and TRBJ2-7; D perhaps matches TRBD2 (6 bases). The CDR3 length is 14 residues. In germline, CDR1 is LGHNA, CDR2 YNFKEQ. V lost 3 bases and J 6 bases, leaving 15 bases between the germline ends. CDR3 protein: CASSQEKNGGEQYF. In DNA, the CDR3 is TGTGCCAGCAGCCAGGAAAAGAACGGGGGCGAGCAGTACTTC.

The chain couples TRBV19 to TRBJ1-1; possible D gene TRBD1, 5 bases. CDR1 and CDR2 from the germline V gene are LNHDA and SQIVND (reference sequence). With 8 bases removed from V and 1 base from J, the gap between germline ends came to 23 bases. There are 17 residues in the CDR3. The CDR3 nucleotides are TGTGCCAGTCAAAGTATATTGGGGGACCTCTCGAACACTGAAGCTTTCTTT. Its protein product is CASQSILGDLSNTEAFF.

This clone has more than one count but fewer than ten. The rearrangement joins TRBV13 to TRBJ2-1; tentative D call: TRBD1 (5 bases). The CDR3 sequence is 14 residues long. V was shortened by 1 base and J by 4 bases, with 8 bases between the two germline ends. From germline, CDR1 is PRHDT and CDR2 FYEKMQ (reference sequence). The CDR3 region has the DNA TGTGCCAGCAGCTTAGACGGACAATACAATGAGCAGTTCTTC. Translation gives CASSLDGQYNEQFF.

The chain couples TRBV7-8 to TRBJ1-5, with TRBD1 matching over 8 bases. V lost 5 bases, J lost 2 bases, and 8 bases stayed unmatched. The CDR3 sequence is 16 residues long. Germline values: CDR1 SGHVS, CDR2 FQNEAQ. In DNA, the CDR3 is TGTGCCAGCAGCATCCCGGACAGGGCGGGCAATCAGCCCCAGCATTTT. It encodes CASSIPDRAGNQPQHF.

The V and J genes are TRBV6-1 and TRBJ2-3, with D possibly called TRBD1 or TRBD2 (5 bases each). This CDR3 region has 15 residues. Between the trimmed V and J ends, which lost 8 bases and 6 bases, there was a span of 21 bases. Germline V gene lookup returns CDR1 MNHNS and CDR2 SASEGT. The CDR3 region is CASSIGAAGTDTQYF. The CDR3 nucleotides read TGTGCCAGCTCGATTGGGGCCGCGGGTACCGATACGCAGTATTTT.

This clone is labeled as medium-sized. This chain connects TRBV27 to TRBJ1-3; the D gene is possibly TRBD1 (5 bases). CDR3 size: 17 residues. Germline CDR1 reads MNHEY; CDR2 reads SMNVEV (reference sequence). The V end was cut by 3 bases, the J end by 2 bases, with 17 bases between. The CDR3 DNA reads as TGTGCCAGCAGTTTCGTACTAACCGACAGCGCTGGAAACACCATATATTTT. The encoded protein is CASSFVLTDSAGNTIYF.

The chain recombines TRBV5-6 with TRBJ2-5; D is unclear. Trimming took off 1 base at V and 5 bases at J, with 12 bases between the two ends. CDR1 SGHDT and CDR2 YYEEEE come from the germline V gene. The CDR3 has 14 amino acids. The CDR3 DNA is TGTGCCAGCAGCTTGAGCAGGTTCGAGGAGACCCAGTACTTC. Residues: CASSLSRFEETQYF.

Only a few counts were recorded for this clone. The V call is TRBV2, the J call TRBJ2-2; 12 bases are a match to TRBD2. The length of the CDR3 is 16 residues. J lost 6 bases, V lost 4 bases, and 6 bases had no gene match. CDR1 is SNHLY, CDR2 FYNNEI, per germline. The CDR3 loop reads CASSARTSGEPGELFF. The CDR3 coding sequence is TGTGCCAGCAGTGCCAGGACTAGCGGGGAACCCGGGGAGCTGTTTTTT.